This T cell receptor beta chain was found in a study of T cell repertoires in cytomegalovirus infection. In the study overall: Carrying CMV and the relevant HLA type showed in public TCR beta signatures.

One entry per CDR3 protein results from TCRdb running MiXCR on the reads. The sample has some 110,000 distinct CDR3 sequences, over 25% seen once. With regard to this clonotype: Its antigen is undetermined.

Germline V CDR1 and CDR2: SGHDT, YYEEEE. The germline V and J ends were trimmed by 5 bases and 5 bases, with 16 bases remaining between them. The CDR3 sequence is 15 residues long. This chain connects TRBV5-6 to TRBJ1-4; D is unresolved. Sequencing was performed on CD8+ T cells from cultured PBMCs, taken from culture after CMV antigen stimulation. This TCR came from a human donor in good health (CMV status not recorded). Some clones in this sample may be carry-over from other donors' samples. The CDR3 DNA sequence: TGTGCCAGCAGTCCGAACGTGTGGCAAAATGAAAAACTGTTTTTT. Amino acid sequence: CASSPNVWQNEKLFF.